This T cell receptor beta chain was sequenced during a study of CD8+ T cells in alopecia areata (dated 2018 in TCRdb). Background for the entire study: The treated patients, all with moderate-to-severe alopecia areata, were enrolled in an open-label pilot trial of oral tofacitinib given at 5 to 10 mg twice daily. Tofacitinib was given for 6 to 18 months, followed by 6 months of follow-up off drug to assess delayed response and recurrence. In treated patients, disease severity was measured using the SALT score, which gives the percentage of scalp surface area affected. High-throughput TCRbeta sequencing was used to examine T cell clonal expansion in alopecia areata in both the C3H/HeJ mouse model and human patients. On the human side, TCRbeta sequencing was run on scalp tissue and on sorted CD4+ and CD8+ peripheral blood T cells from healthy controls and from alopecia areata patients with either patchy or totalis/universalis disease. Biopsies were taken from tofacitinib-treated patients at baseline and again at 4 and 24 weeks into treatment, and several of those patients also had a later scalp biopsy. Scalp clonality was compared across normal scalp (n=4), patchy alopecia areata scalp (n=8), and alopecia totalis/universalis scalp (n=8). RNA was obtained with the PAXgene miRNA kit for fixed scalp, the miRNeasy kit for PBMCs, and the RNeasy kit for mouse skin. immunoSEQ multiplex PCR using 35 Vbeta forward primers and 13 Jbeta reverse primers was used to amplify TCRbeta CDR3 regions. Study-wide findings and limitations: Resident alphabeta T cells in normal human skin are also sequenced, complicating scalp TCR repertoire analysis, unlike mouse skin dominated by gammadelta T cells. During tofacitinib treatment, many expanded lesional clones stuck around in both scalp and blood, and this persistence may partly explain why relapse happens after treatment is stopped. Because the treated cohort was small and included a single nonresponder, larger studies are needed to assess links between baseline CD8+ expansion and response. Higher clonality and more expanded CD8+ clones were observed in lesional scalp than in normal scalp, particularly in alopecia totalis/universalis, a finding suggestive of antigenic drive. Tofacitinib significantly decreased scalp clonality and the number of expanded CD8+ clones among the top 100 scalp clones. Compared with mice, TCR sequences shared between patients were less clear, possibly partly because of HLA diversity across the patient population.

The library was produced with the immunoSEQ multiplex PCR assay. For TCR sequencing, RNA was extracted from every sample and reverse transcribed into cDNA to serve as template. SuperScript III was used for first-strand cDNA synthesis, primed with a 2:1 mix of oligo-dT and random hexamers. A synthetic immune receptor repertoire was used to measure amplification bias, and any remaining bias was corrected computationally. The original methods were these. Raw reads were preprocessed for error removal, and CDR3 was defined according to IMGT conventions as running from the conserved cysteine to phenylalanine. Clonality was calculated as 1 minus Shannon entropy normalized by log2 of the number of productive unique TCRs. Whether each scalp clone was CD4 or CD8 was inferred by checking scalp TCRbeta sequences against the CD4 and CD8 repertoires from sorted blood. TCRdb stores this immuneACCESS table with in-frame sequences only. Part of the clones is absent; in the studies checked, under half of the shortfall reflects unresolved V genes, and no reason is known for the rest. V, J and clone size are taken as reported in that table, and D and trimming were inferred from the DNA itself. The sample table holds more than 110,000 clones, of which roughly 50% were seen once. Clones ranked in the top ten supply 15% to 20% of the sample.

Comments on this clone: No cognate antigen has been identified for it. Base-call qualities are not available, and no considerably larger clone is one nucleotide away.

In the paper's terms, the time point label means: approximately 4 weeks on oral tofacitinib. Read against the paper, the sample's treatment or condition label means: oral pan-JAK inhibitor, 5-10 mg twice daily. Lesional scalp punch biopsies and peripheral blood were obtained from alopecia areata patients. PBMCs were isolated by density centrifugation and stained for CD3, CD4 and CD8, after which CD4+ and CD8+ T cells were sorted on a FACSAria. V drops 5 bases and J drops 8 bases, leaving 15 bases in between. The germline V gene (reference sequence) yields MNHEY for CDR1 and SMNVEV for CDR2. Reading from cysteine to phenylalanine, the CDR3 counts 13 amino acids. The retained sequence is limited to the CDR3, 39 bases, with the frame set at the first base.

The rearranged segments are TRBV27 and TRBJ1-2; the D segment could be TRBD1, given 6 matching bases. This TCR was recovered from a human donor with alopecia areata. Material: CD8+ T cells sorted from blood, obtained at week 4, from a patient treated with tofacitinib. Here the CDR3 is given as CASSPSDSLGYTF. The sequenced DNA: TGTGCCAGCAGTCCTTCGGACAGTCTGGGCTACACCTTC.